This T cell receptor beta chain was retrieved from a study of cytomegalovirus exposure and HLA in healthy donors (dated by TCRdb to the late 2010s). Context from the whole study: In an earlier analysis of 587 of the donors, roughly 300 Gb of sequence data and 100 million or so unique TCR beta sequences from about 190 million T cells were reported. Roughly 300 gigabases of sequencing data and 78 million or so unique TCR sequences were included in an early release covering roughly 600 HLA-typed donors. Of the 300 to 400 genotyped donors, 65% to 90% fell in the genetic ancestry cluster associated with self-reported Caucasian donors. The study aimed to test whether signatures of past pathogen exposure could be identified by cataloging public T cell receptors. The T cell repertoires of 666 subjects were profiled by immunosequencing and related to cytomegalovirus serostatus. A separate validation cohort of some 130 different subjects was used in addition to the 666-subject first cohort. The study combined high-throughput TCR immunosequencing, statistical association of individual TCRs with disease status, and machine learning to predict cytomegalovirus infection status. A later analysis re-examined previously published TCR beta repertoires from about 670 donors and added high-resolution HLA genotyping to investigate patterns of TCR occurrence. Rather than using new phenotypic data, the later analysis identified candidate immune exposures from TCR beta sequences and from how often those sequences occurred across donors. In an earlier analysis of roughly 600 of the donors, high-throughput TCR beta sequencing was used to judge whether each TCR beta V gene segment behaved as functional or pseudogenic. Alongside the repertoire data, information on donor age, sex, ethnicity and CMV serostatus was compiled. A later genetic analysis used genome-wide SNP genotypes for about three fifths of the 666 donors, treating that subset as a discovery cohort. Every repertoire in the discovery cohort had been generated on one and the same sequencing platform. Both class I and class II loci were covered by HLA typing, at four-digit resolution. Typing coverage differed by locus: A, B, C, DRB1 and DQB1 were typed in roughly 620-630 donors, DQA1 in 500 to 550, DPA1 in over 600, and DPB1 in just under 490. Because of strong linkage in the cohort, roughly five DR-DQ haplotypes were treated as single units for association and clustering. Among a few hundred genotyped donors of the cohort, an average of about 240,000 unique TCR beta nucleotide sequences were sequenced per donor, 15% to 20% of them non-productive. Paper-wide results and their limitations: According to the authors, the approach could potentially be generalized to other disease states and immunological phenotypes. A later analysis found that HLA-associated TCR beta chains were more clonally expanded and had lower generation probabilities than equally common non-associated chains. In a later genetic analysis, fewer N-insertions in productive TCRs were reported among donors in an Asian-associated ancestry cluster than the roughly 700-donor mean. While some public TCRs were present in many individuals, most TCR sequences turned up only very rarely across donors. The cohort was sequenced for TCR beta chains only, and without alpha or paired-chain data the features that could be detected were limited. A later analysis found that TCR association rates varied across HLA loci, with DRB1 alleles showing the most associated TCRs and HLA-C alleles the fewest. Because HLA typing was missing for some donors at each locus, association tests included only the typed subset. A further reported finding was that TCR beta sequences accurately predicted the HLA-A and HLA-B alleles for most subjects in the first cohort. Because counts were too low, roughly 16 rarely observed V segments, including chromosome 9 orphons, were excluded from the earlier analysis of 587 of the donors. A cluster of highly shared sequence variants was judged likely to be a technical artifact of the sequencing pipeline. In vitro tests confirmed that three of the cytomegalovirus-associated TCR beta chains recognize cytomegalovirus antigens. Strong co-occurrence of HLA alleles, especially DR and DQ, made assigning TCR associations to individual alleles difficult. According to a later analysis, most CMV-associated TCR beta chains appeared to be HLA-restricted, and the HLA associations seemed to be driven largely by CMV exposure. In the study, roughly 160 TCR beta chains were listed as associated with cytomegalovirus. Broadly in line with IMGT annotations, most TCR beta V segments showed up in productive rearrangements about 87% or about 30% of the time in an earlier analysis of several hundred of the donors. CMV serostatus was the only immune exposure information available for the cohort. The classifier was reported to diagnose cytomegalovirus status with high specificity and sensitivity in both the original and validation cohorts. The presence/absence analyses assumed that sequencing depth was roughly uniform across donors, and that assumption may not be true. Linkage disequilibrium might explain the correlated functional status among segregating V segments, but an unknown experimental factor could not be ruled out. Some IMGT-functional V segments, including TRBV6-2 and TRBV6-3, could not be distinguished by the 87-base-pair reads and were therefore excluded. A later analysis associated 16,951 TCR beta sequences with specific HLA alleles at a false discovery rate of 0.05. In a later analysis, several top co-occurrence clusters were reported to appear linked to parvovirus B19, influenza, CMV and Epstein-Barr virus. A later genetic analysis associated a missense DCLRE1C variant with V-gene and J-gene trimming of TCR beta chains, and an independent cohort replicated the association.

The cohort was made up of roughly 670 healthy bone marrow donors. Cohort members were all nominally healthy when sampled, although unrecorded immune exposures were likely present. The donor was CMV seronegative and belonged to the group of 320 or so seronegative cohort members. Every donor gave a peripheral blood sample, and the peripheral blood mononuclear cells from that sample were used for TCR beta sequencing. Genomic DNA was extracted from the blood cell samples with the Qiagen DNeasy Blood Extraction Kit. Libraries were constructed by the immunoSEQ multiplex PCR assay. The multiplex PCR relied on a mix of 60 forward primers for TCR Vbeta segments and 13 reverse primers for TCR Jbeta segments. A multiplex PCR assay on genomic DNA amplified the CDR3 region of rearranged TCR beta genes. Amplified TCR beta libraries were sequenced as 87-base-pair reads on the Illumina HiSeq System. For the original study's pipeline: Across the 640 or so repertoires, a later analysis counted 80 million or so unique TCR beta chains, around 11 million of which were shared by at least two donors. Raw reads were error-corrected and collapsed into unique sequences with a nearest-neighbor algorithm that merged closely related sequences to remove PCR and sequencing errors. To assign V, D and J gene segments, CDR3 sequences were aligned to IMGT reference sequences. For a sequence to be retained, a match of at least six nucleotides was required to both a V gene segment and a J gene segment. A rearrangement was called productive if the CDR3 had no stop codons and remained in frame with V and J, and every other rearrangement was called non-productive. CDR3 was defined by IMGT convention, running from the second conserved V-encoded cysteine to the conserved J-encoded phenylalanine. The earlier analysis of 500 to 750 of the donors excluded any sequence lacking an unambiguous match to a single V gene segment. In an earlier analysis of 587 of the donors, a V segment was called functional when productive rearrangements were above 56.7%, and segregating when the standard deviation between donors exceeded 5%. A statistical classification framework was developed to diagnose cytomegalovirus status using the catalog of TCR beta chain sequences. A later analysis assigned V and J genes by comparing TCR nucleotide sequences with IMGT/GENE-DB human TR gene sequences. Using the TCRdist pipeline, a later analysis assigned CDR3 sequences along with most-parsimonious VDJ recombination scenarios. In a later analysis, every TCR beta chain was defined by the combination of its CDR3 amino acid sequence and its V-gene family, and reads without a unique V-gene family were dropped. To address suspected cross-contamination and a sequencing artifact, a later analysis removed roughly 580 highly shared, low-generation-probability nucleotide sequences. In a later analysis, a clonal expansion index for each public chain was calculated from normalized within-repertoire ranks of inferred template counts. A later analysis computed generation probabilities with a VDJ recombination model fitted to out-of-frame rearrangements, and checked the results against IGoR. A later analysis scored TCR-TCR, TCR-HLA and TCR-CMV co-occurrence with hypergeometric tests, applying a repertoire-size bias correction to TCR pairs. False discovery rates were estimated in a later analysis by permuting HLA or CMV assignments 20 times. A later analysis grouped co-occurring TCRs with DBSCAN, adding TCRdist sequence similarity when clustering within HLA-allele-positive subsets. Repertoires with fewer than 30,000 or more than 120,000 public chains, plus five repertoires with anomalous nucleotide sharing, were excluded from co-occurrence clustering. TCRdb holds this immuneACCESS table with in-frame rearrangements only. Some clones are missing; in checked studies, unresolved V genes explain under half, and the rest has no known cause. Clonal size and the V and J genes are those of that table, whereas D and trimming came from the DNA. This sample comprises around 180,000 clones, about 80% of them detected only once. 0.69% of the sample rests with the top ten.

With regard to this clone: Its specific antigen is unknown. No clone much larger than this one lies a single base away; base qualities are absent.

The germline V gene specifies SGHRS as CDR1 and YFSETQ as CDR2. Spanning cysteine to phenylalanine, the CDR3 consists of 14 amino acids. CDR3 DNA is the only sequence kept; it has 42 bases, read in frame from the first base. The germline V end is reduced by 6 bases and the J end by 4 bases; junction bases left unmatched: 4. The material sequenced was PBMCs. The TCR originated in a middle-aged woman in good health and CMV-seronegative. The V and J segments used are TRBV5-1 and TRBJ2-1; 10 junctional bases match TRBD2. The DNA reads as follows: TGCGCCAGCAATAGCGGGGGGACGTACAATGAGCAGTTCTTC. Its amino acids are CASNSGGTYNEQFF.